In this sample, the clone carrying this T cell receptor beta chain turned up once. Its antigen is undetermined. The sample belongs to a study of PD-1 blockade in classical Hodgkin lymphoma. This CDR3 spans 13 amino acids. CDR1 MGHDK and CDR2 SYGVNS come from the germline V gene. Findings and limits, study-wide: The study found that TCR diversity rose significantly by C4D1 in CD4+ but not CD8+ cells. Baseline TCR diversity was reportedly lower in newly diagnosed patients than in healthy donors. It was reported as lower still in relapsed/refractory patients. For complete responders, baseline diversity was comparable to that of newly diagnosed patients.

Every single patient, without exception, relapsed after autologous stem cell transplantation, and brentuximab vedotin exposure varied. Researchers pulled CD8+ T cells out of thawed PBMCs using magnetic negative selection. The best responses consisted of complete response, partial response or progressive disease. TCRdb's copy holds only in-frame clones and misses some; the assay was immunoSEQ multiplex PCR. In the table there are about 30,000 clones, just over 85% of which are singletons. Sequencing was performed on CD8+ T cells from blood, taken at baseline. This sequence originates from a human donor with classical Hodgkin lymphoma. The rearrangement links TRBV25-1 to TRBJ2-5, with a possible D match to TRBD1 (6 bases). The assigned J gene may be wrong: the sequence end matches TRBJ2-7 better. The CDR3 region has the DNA TGTGCCAGCAGTGGCGACAGGTTATACGAGCAGTACTTC. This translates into CASSGDRLYEQYF.